This T cell receptor beta chain was profiled in a study of blood T cell repertoires in COVID-19. Study details: Samples came from the United States, Italy and Spain, spanning acute and convalescent COVID-19. From T cells, B-cell-depleted T cells, or PBMCs came the material, which was cDNA or gDNA.

Per the study methods: Scientists estimated how many nucleated cells there were by amplifying reference gene primers. The table came from immunoSEQ multiplex PCR; TCRdb's copy has only in-frame clones and leaves some out. The V and J calls and clone size are taken from that table; D and trimming were inferred from the DNA. The data hold 250,000 to 350,000 clones, with about 90% observed a single time. V lost 2 bases to trimming and J lost 5 bases, with 20 bases between them. The CDR3 has 16 residues. CDR1 is SGHRS, CDR2 YFSETQ, per germline. This sequence was found in a man between 18 and 35 years old who had recovered from COVID-19. Source material: peripheral blood. The chain couples TRBV5-1 to TRBJ2-7; D may be TRBD2 (5 bases). This CDR3 is CASSLEISGISDEQYF. The CDR3 DNA follows: TGCGCCAGCAGCTTAGAAATCTCCGGGATTTCAGACGAGCAGTACTTC. The whole variable domain, filled in from reference TRBV5-1 and TRBJ2-7, reads KAGVTQTPRYLIKTRGQQVTLSCSPISGHRSVSWYQQTPGQGLQFLFEYFSETQRNKGNFPGRFSGRQFSNSRSEMNVSTLELGDSALYLCASSLEISGISDEQYFGPGTRLTVT.